This T cell receptor (beta chain) comes out of a study of OX40 agonist ivuxolimab in advanced cancers. Study information: Patients with prior anti-PD-1, anti-PD-L1 or anti-CTLA-4 therapy were eligible; about 41% had some.

Produced via immunoSEQ multiplex PCR; TCRdb's table is partial and in-frame only. The sample has tens of thousands of clones, about 90% seen once. The specimen comprised CD4+ or CD8+ T cells sorted from blood, sampled in a trial of the OX40 agonist ivuxolimab. The clonotype comes from an adult with an advanced solid tumor such as melanoma, head and neck, liver or kidney cancer.

This CDR3 is CASSPTGTVLYNEQFF. In DNA, the CDR3 is TGCGCCAGCAGCCCCACCGGGACAGTCCTCTACAATGAGCAGTTCTTC. The chain links TRBV5-1 to TRBJ2-1; 7 bases are a match to TRBD1. The J segment lost 3 bases and the V segment lost 4 bases, leaving 10 bases of the junction unmatched. The germline V gene has CDR1 SGHRS and CDR2 YFSETQ. The length of the CDR3 is 16 residues. Supplemented by reference TRBV5-1 and TRBJ2-1, the full variable domain reads KAGVTQTPRYLIKTRGQQVTLSCSPISGHRSVSWYQQTPGQGLQFLFEYFSETQRNKGNFPGRFSGRQFSNSRSEMNVSTLELGDSALYLCASSPTGTVLYNEQFFGPGTRLTVL.